The 27 T cell receptor beta chains below were found in one sample sequenced in a study of blood T cell repertoires in COVID-19. Here immunoSEQ multiplex PCR was the method, and the copy in TCRdb shows in-frame clones only, minus some. This sample has roughly 250,000 clones, with approximately 84% found just once. Source material: peripheral blood. Source of these receptors: a person between 70 and 80 years old with COVID-19, enrolled during active disease.

V and J are TRBV29-1 and TRBJ2-7; TRBD2 might be the D (7 bases). This CDR3 contains 12 residues. The germline V gene encodes CDR1 SQVTM and CDR2 ANQGSEA. Trimming left V 4 bases short and J 7 bases short, with 14 bases between. The CDR3 here is CSVVSGGREQYF. The CDR3 DNA sequence: TGCAGCGTTGTTTCGGGGGGCAGGGAGCAGTACTTC.

This chain joins TRBV2 and TRBJ1-1; the D gene is possibly TRBD1 (5 bases). The CDR3 has 14 residues. Trimming removed 6 bases at V and 3 bases at J, with 14 bases between. CDR1 is SNHLY, CDR2 FYNNEI, per germline. The CDR3 DNA follows: TGTGCCAGCAGCAATCAGGGTCGGGACACTGAAGCTTTCTTT. Its translation: CASSNQGRDTEAFF.

The V call is TRBV19, the J call TRBJ2-2, with TRBD2 identical over 9 bases. Germline trimming cut 6 bases from V and 5 bases from J; bases unmatched to any gene: 4. Germline CDR1 and CDR2: LNHDA and SQIVND (reference sequence). The CDR3 is 14 amino acids. The CDR3 nucleotides are TGTGCCAGTAGGTTAGCGGGGGTAACCGGGGAGCTGTTTTTT. Translation: CASRLAGVTGELFF.

The chain couples TRBV28 to TRBJ2-5; the D is unclear. This CDR3 is 11 amino acids long. The germline gives CDR1 MDHEN, CDR2 SYDVKM. Trimming took 7 bases from V and 5 from J, leaving 8 bases between them. The CDR3 coding sequence is TGTGCCAGCACCTCCGGGGAGACCCAGTACTTC. Its translation is CASTSGETQYF.

The chain links TRBV4-1 to TRBJ2-1, with 7 nucleotides matching TRBD1. The CDR3 length is 13 residues. Looked up from germline, CDR1 is MGHRA and CDR2 is YSYEKL. Trimming cost V 3 bases and J 8 bases; bases outside gene matches: 4. The CDR3, as DNA: TGCGCCAGCAGCCACGACAGGGCCCATGAGCAGTTCTTC. It encodes CASSHDRAHEQFF.

The V call is TRBV28, the J call TRBJ1-2; possible D gene TRBD1, 6 bases. This CDR3 comprises 14 residues. V lost 11 bases, J lost 3 bases, and 19 bases lay in between. From germline, CDR1 is MDHEN and CDR2 SYDVKM. CDR3 bases: TGTGCCGGACAGAGTGCTTCAGGGCACTATGGCTACACCTTC. Protein product: CAGQSASGHYGYTF.

V is TRBV29-1 and J is TRBJ2-2, with TRBD2 identical over 11 bases. Looked up from germline, CDR1 is SQVTM and CDR2 is ANQGSEA. The CDR3 loop spans 15 amino acids. J was trimmed by 6 bases and V by 6 bases; bases with no gene match: 9. CDR3 residues: CSVKTSGRSPGELFF. The CDR3 region has the DNA TGCAGCGTGAAAACTAGCGGGAGATCTCCCGGGGAGCTGTTTTTT.

The CDR3 sequence: CASSHWDMTYEQYF. The DNA for the CDR3 is TGTGCCAGCAGCCACTGGGACATGACCTACGAGCAGTACTTC. This chain joins TRBV14 and TRBJ2-7, with a tentative D call TRBD1 (6 bases). CDR3 length: 14 residues. V lost 3 bases, J lost 2 bases, and 11 bases lay in between. Germline V gene data show CDR1 as SGHDN and CDR2 as FVKESK.

V usage is TRBV30 and J usage is TRBJ2-7, with TRBD2 matching 10 bases. Germline CDR1 GTSNPN, CDR2 SVGIG (reference sequence). The CDR3 runs 15 residues. Germline trimming cut 4 bases from V and 6 bases from J; bases unmatched to any gene: 12. CDR3: CAWTPGAGGGLEQYF. Written as DNA, the CDR3 is TGTGCCTGGACCCCCGGAGCGGGAGGGGGGCTCGAGCAGTACTTC.

The chain has TRBV29-1 and TRBJ2-1, with 9 bases fitting TRBD2. CDR1 SQVTM and CDR2 ANQGSEA come from the germline V gene. The CDR3 has 14 residues. J gave up 9 bases and V 3 bases, and 9 bases lay outside the gene matches. CDR3 sequence reads: CSVDPSGNHGEQFF. CDR3 DNA sequence: TGCAGCGTTGACCCTAGCGGGAACCACGGTGAGCAGTTCTTC.

This sequence joins TRBV5-1 and TRBJ1-3; 8 bases match TRBD1. Germline CDR1 SGHRS, CDR2 YFSETQ. This CDR3 contains 15 residues. V lost 4 bases, J lost 0 bases, and 3 bases stayed unmatched. CDR3 coding DNA: TGCGCCAGCAGCCGGACAGGGACCTCTGGAAACACCATATATTTT. It specifies CASSRTGTSGNTIYF. Combining the CDR3 with reference TRBV5-1 and TRBJ1-3 gives the whole variable domain KAGVTQTPRYLIKTRGQQVTLSCSPISGHRSVSWYQQTPGQGLQFLFEYFSETQRNKGNFPGRFSGRQFSNSRSEMNVSTLELGDSALYLCASSRTGTSGNTIYFGEGSWLTVV.

V usage is TRBV7-2 and J usage is TRBJ2-2; 7 positions match TRBD1. CDR3 length equals 15 residues. Germline V gives CDR1 SGHTA, CDR2 FQGNSA. J was trimmed by 0 bases and V by 5 bases; bases with no gene match: 3. CDR3 bases: TGTGCCAGCAGCAAAACAGGGGCGAACACCGGGGAGCTGTTTTTT. Translated, it gives CASSKTGANTGELFF.

V is TRBV10-1 and J is TRBJ2-6; TRBD1 might be the D (5 bases). The CDR3 contains 16 residues. V dropped 3 bases and J dropped 0 bases, with 9 bases sitting between them. Germline V gives CDR1 WNHNN, CDR2 SYGVQD (reference sequence). The CDR3: CASSETGTSGANVLTF. The CDR3 DNA reads TGCGCCAGCAGTGAAACAGGTACCTCTGGGGCCAACGTCCTGACTTTC.

The chain uses TRBV6-5 and TRBJ2-7, with 8 bases fitting TRBD1. V was clipped by 5 bases and J by 2 bases; unmatched bases: 5. This CDR3 contains 14 residues. Per germline, CDR1 MNHEY and CDR2 SVGAGI. CDR3 in amino acids: CASSLGTGPYEQYF. DNA for the CDR3: TGTGCCAGCAGTCTCGGGACAGGACCCTACGAGCAGTACTTC.

The V call is TRBV5-1, the J call TRBJ2-4, with 9 bases lining up with TRBD1. The CDR3 has 15 amino acids. Germline V gives CDR1 SGHRS, CDR2 YFSETQ. Trimming cost V 4 bases and J 9 bases; bases outside gene matches: 11. This CDR3 is CASSQTGTGRVIQYF. CDR3 nucleotide sequence: TGCGCCAGCAGCCAAACCGGGACAGGGCGTGTCATTCAGTACTTC.

The chain uses TRBV6-2 or TRBV6-3 and TRBJ1-5; tentatively, D is TRBD1 (6 bases). The germline V gene has CDR1 MNHEY and CDR2 SVGEGT. The V and J ends lost 3 bases and 7 bases respectively, with 13 bases between them. This CDR3 is 14 amino acids long. CDR3 coding DNA: TGTGCCAGCAGTTATGGTAACAGGGTACAGCCCCAGCATTTT. Translating gives CASSYGNRVQPQHF.

Comments on this clone: The same CDR3 arises from other DNA sequences in this sample as well. The chain recombines TRBV12-3 or TRBV12-4 with TRBJ1-1, with D uncertain. V lost 1 base to trimming and J lost 1 base, with 4 bases between them. The CDR3 extends over 13 amino acids. CDR3 region: CASSLGRNTEAFF. The CDR3 bases are TGTGCCAGCAGTTTAGGGAGGAACACTGAAGCTTTCTTT.

V usage is TRBV19 and J usage is TRBJ2-3; tentative D call: TRBD1 (6 bases). This CDR3 region has 16 residues. Per the germline V gene, CDR1 is LNHDA and CDR2 is SQIVND (reference sequence). V was pared by 5 bases and J by 1 base, with 16 bases between. CDR3 sequence (DNA): TGTGCCAGTAGTCCACGGACAGAACGAGGCACAGATACGCAGTATTTT. Amino acid sequence: CASSPRTERGTDTQYF.

The rearrangement links TRBV5-4 to TRBJ2-5; 7 bases agree with TRBD2. Germline CDR1 and CDR2: SGHNT and YYREEE (reference sequence). The CDR3 extends over 13 amino acids. V trimming: 4 bases; J trimming: 2 bases; junction bases outside the gene matches: 2. The DNA of the CDR3 is TGTGCCAGCAGCGATAGCGGGCAAGAGACCCAGTACTTC. This gives the protein CASSDSGQETQYF. The whole variable domain, remainder taken from reference TRBV5-4 and TRBJ2-5, is ETGVTQSPTHLIKTRGQQVTLRCSSQSGHNTVSWYQQALGQGPQFIFQYYREEENGRGNFPPRFSGLQFPNYSSELNVNALELDDSALYLCASSDSGQETQYFGPGTRLLVL.

The rearrangement uses TRBV11-2 and TRBJ2-7; TRBD1 matches 10 bases. Trimming at V came to 3 bases and at J to 6 bases, leaving 5 bases not matched to a gene. Germline lookup yields CDR1 SGHAT and CDR2 FQNNGV. This CDR3 is 14 amino acids long. The CDR3 nucleotides are TGTGCCAGCAGCTTTCGGACAGGGGGTTTCGAGCAGTACTTC. Translation: CASSFRTGGFEQYF.

CDR3 in amino acids: CASRPGQGGNQPQHF. DNA for the CDR3: TGTGCCAGCAGGCCGGGACAGGGAGGCAATCAGCCCCAGCATTTT. This sequence joins TRBV6-5 and TRBJ1-5, with TRBD1 matching over 9 bases. The trim removed 6 bases at V and 2 bases at J, leaving 5 bases unmatched. This CDR3 is 15 amino acids long. Germline CDR1 and CDR2: MNHEY and SVGAGI.

This clone was counted a few times. V and J are TRBV6-2 or TRBV6-3 and TRBJ2-3, with TRBD1 as a possible D gene (6 bases). The germline gives CDR1 MNHEY, CDR2 SVGEGT. V lost 4 bases, J lost 2 bases, and 13 bases lay in between. The CDR3 extends over 15 amino acids. This CDR3 is CASSSGVVHTDTQYF. CDR3 bases: TGTGCCAGCAGTTCAGGGGTAGTACACACAGATACGCAGTATTTT.

The J gene is TRBJ2-2, the V gene TRBV7-3; TRBD1 matches 7 bases. The CDR3 loop spans 15 amino acids. V was clipped by 6 bases and J by 1 base; unmatched bases: 5. In germline, CDR1 is SGHTA, CDR2 FQGTGA. The CDR3 here is CASSLHRGNTGELFF. CDR3 DNA sequence: TGTGCCAGCAGTCTTCACAGGGGGAACACCGGGGAGCTGTTTTTT. Using reference TRBV7-3 and TRBJ2-2 for the parts outside the CDR3, the full variable domain is GAGVSQTPSNKVTEKGKYVELRCDPISGHTALYWYRQSLGQGPEFLIYFQGTGAADDSGLPNDRFFAVRPEGSVSTLKIQRTERGDSAVYLCASSLHRGNTGELFFGEGSRLTVL.

This clone came up once. This chain connects TRBV6-4 to TRBJ1-6; tentative D call: TRBD1 (5 bases). The CDR3 spans 14 residues. Germline loops: CDR1 MRHNA, CDR2 SNTAGT. The germline V and J ends were trimmed by 3 bases and 9 bases, with 12 bases remaining between them. The CDR3 loop is CASSEDYGGSPLHF. DNA of the CDR3: TGTGCCAGCAGTGAGGACTACGGGGGTTCACCCCTCCACTTT.

Only one count was recorded for this clone. The chain has TRBV3-1 (or the pseudogene TRBV3-2) and TRBJ2-5, with D perhaps matching TRBD2 (5 bases). The ends were cut back, 4 bases at V and 5 bases at J, with 11 bases in the middle. The CDR3 sequence is 13 residues long. Germline V gives CDR1 LGHDT, CDR2 YNNKEL (reference sequence). CDR3 nucleotide sequence: TGTGCCAGCAGCCGGACTGCGTATGAGACCCAGTACTTC. It yields the protein CASSRTAYETQYF.

In its sample, this clone was seen a few times. V and J are TRBV7-3 and TRBJ2-1, with no clear D. The V gene's germline CDR1 is SGHTA and CDR2 FQGTGA. The CDR3 has 15 amino acids. V lost 5 bases and J 0 bases, leaving 11 bases between the germline ends. Here the CDR3 DNA reads TGTGCCAGCAGCCCGCCTGGTAGCTCCTACAATGAGCAGTTCTTC. This codes for CASSPPGSSYNEQFF.

The CDR3 loop is CASSQLGAGGPGEQYF. CDR3 bases: TGCGCCAGCAGCCAACTGGGAGCGGGGGGGCCGGGGGAGCAGTACTTC. V and J are TRBV4-1 and TRBJ2-7; 10 bases map to TRBD2. This CDR3 is 16 amino acids long. Per germline, CDR1 MGHRA and CDR2 YSYEKL. The J segment lost 7 bases and the V segment lost 2 bases, leaving 11 bases of the junction unmatched.